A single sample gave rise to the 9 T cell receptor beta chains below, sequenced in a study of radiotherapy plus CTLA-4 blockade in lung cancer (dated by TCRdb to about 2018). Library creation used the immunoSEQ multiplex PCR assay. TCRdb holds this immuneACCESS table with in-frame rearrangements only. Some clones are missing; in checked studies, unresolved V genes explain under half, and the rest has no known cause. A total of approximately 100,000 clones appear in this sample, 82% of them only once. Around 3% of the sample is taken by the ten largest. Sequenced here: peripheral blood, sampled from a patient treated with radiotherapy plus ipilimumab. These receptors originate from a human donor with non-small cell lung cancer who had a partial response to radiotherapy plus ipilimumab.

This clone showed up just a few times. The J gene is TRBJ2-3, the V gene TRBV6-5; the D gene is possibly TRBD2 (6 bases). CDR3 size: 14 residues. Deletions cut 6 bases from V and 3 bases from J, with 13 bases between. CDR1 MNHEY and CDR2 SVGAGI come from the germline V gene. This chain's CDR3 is CASRGLIQTDTQYF. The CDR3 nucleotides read TGTGCCAGCAGAGGACTAATCCAAACAGATACGCAGTATTTT.

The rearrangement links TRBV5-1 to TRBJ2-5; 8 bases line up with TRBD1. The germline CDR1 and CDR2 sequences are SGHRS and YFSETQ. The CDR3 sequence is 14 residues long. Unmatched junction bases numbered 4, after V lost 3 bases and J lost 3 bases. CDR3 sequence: CASSSGQGEETQYF. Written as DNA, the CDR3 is TGCGCCAGCAGCTCTGGACAGGGAGAAGAGACCCAGTACTTC.

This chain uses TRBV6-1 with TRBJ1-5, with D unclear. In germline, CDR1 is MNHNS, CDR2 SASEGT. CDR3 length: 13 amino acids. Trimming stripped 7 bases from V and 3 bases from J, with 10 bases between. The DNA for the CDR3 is TGTGCCAGCAAAGCGGGGAACAATCAGCCCCAGCATTTT. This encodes CASKAGNNQPQHF.

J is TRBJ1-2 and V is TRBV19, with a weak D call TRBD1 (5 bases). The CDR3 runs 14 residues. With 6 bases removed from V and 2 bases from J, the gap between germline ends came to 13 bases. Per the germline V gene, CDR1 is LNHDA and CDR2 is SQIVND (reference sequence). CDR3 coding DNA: TGTGCCAGTAGCGAACTGGGGCTGAACTATGGCTACACCTTC. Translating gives CASSELGLNYGYTF.

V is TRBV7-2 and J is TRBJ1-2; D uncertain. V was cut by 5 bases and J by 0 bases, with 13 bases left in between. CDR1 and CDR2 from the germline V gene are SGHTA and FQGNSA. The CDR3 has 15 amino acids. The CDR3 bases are TGTGCCAGCAGCGCACAAGTTCTTTCTAACTATGGCTACACCTTC. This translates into CASSAQVLSNYGYTF.

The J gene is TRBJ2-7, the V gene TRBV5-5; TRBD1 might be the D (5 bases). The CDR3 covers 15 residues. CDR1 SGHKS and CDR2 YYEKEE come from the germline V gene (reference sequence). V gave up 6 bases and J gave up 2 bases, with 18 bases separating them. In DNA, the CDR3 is TGTGCCAGCATTCCTAGGGCAGGGATCACCTACGAGCAGTACTTC. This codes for CASIPRAGITYEQYF.

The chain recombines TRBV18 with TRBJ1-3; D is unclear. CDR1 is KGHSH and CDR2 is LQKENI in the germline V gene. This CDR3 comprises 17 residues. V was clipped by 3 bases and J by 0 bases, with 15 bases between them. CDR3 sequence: CASSPIRSPSSGNTIYF. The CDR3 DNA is TGTGCCAGCTCACCCATCCGTTCCCCGAGCTCTGGAAACACCATATATTTT. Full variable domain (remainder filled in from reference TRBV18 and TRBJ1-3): NAGVMQNPRHLVRRRGQEARLRCSPMKGHSHVYWYRQLPEEGLKFMVYLQKENIIDESGMPKERFSAEFPKEGPSILRIQQVVRGDSAAYFCASSPIRSPSSGNTIYFGEGSWLTVV.

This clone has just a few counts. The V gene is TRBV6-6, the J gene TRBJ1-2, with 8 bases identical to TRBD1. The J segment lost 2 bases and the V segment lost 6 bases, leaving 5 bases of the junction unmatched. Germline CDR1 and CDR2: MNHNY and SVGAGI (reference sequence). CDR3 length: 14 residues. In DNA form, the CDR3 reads TGTGCCAGCAGGGATTGGACAGGGAACTATGGCTACACCTTC. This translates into CASRDWTGNYGYTF.

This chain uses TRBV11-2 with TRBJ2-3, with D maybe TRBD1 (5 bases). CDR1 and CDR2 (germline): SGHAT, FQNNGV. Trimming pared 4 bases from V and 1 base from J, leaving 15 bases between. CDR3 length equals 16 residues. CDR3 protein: CASSSSRAEGTDTQYF. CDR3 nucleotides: TGTGCCAGCAGCTCCTCCAGGGCGGAAGGCACAGATACGCAGTATTTT.